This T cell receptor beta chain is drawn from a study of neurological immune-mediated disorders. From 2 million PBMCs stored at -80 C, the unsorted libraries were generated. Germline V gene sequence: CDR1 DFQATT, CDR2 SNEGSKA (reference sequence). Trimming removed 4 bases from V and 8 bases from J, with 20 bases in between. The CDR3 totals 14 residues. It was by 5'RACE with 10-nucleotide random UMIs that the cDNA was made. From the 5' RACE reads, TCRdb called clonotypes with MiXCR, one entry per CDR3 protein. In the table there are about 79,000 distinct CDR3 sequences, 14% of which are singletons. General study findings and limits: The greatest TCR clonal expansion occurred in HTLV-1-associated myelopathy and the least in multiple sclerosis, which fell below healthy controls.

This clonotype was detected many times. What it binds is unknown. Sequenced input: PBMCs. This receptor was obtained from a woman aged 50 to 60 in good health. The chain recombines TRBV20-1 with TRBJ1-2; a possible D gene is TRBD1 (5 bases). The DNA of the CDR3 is TGCAGTGCTATCACGGTGGGCAGGGCGTTCGGCTACACCTTC. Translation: CSAITVGRAFGYTF.